Included here is one T cell receptor beta chain sequence, with context. There is no known antigen for this receptor. Base quality data are lacking; no much larger clone is found one base away. Reading the label with the study, this specimen's time point is: blood 4 weeks post-SBRT, at nephrectomy. This specimen's treatment or condition label, per the study, means: 15 Gy SBRT to primary tumor, nephrectomy 4 weeks later. The samples were obtained from a clinical trial, where primary renal cell carcinomas were treated with 15 Gy stereotactic body radiation therapy and then removed by nephrectomy 4 weeks afterward. To follow tumor-enriched clonotypes, serial peripheral blood was collected from radiation-treated patients at baseline and at 2 weeks and 4 weeks after SBRT. Renal cell carcinoma with clear cell pathology was present in all patients. The QIAamp DNA Blood Mini Kit (Qiagen) was used to prepare genomic DNA for TCR sequencing. Only samples passing all quality control checks were included in the analyses.

The sample is drawn from a study of radiation and T cells in renal cell carcinoma (dated by TCRdb to the early 2020s). As for the study more broadly: A total of 53 samples underwent TCR beta sequencing, made up of some 26 tumors and roughly 27 peripheral blood samples. The final blood draw was performed at 4 weeks after radiation, at the same time as nephrectomy. In the approximately 53 samples combined, some 4,000,000 unique CDR3 nucleotide sequences were found, encoding about 3 million unique CDR3 amino acid sequences.

The CDR1 and CDR2 encoded by the germline V gene are SGHRS and YFSETQ. The CDR3 goes from the cysteine to the phenylalanine over 15 residues. The sequence is cut down to CDR3 DNA, 45 bases in frame from base 1. V is reduced by 0 bases and J by 7 bases, leaving a spacing of 16 bases between them. TCR beta libraries were generated from genomic DNA with the immunoSEQ kit, following the manufacturer's recommendations. Library preparation used a first multiplex PCR with proprietary primers, then a second PCR adding unique barcodes, with bead cleanups after each round. A positive control reaction and a negative control reaction, both provided in the kit, were run with every batch of samples. The final libraries were assessed on an Agilent 4200 TapeStation D1000 ScreenTape, pooled by volume, and quantified by qPCR. Sequencing was performed on an Illumina NextSeq500 using a MidOutput 150-cycle cartridge, with 156 Read1 cycles, 15 Index1 cycles, and the kit custom primers. The pooled library was loaded at approximately 1 pM, with an approximately 21% PhiX control spiked in. In the original analysis: The vendor-processed data were analyzed in R, and a clonotype was defined as all T cells that share the same CDR3 nucleotide sequence. In the clone abundance analyses, frequencies in each sample were normalized to that sample's 10,000 most abundant clones. Public T cell clones, averaging fewer than five per sample, were removed before analysis. A difference in abundance of at least 32-fold between compartments was used to define tumor-enriched and baseline blood-enriched clonotypes. Clonotypes expanded or contracted between blood time points were identified with a beta-binomial differential abundance model. Tumor-blood repertoire similarity was measured with the Baroni-Urbani and Buser coefficient, and group comparisons used two-tailed Wilcoxon tests in R. TCRdb re-hosts the immuneACCESS table, in-frame sequences only. Its copies lack some clones; in the studies checked, an unresolved V gene accounts for under half of them, and the cause for the rest is not known. Clonal size and the V and J genes are those of that table, whereas D and trimming came from the DNA. The sample table shows 65,000 or so clones, and 65% to 80% are seen once. The leading ten clones occupy roughly 7.5% of the sample.

Results and caveats for the whole study, not just this receptor: No pretreatment tumor biopsies were available, so the baseline intratumoral presence of clonotypes could not be determined. In blood, the top tumor clonotypes increased between baseline and 2 weeks post-radiation and then shrank by 4 weeks, which suggests that tumor-resident clones expanded only transiently. With a single-armed trial design, the study had no way to address how radiation dose or scheduling affects the TCR repertoire. Tracking of blood repertoire dynamics stopped at around 4 weeks after treatment, with no follow-up past that point.

This specimen consisted of blood, obtained from a patient whose treatment included radiotherapy and nephrectomy. The V gene is TRBV5-1 and the J gene is TRBJ1-2; TRBD1 is perhaps the D gene, given 5 matching bases. This TCR derives from a man in his sixties with renal cell carcinoma. The nucleotide sequence is TGCGCCAGCAGCTTGGGGTCCAAAAAGGGGCCTGGCTACACCTTC. It encodes CASSLGSKKGPGYTF.